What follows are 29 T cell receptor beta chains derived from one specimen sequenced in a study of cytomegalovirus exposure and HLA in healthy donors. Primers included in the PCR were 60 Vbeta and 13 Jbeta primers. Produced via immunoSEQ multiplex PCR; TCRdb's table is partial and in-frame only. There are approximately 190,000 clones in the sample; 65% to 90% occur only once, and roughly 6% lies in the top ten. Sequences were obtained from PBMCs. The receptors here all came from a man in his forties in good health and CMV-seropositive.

The CDR3 region is CASSWDREGEKLFF. The CDR3 DNA sequence: TGTGCCAGCAGCTGGGACAGGGAGGGTGAAAAACTGTTTTTT. The rearrangement uses TRBV7-9 and TRBJ1-4; 9 bases align to TRBD1. V was clipped by 4 bases and J by 7 bases; unmatched bases: 4. In germline, CDR1 is SEHNR, CDR2 FQNEAQ (reference sequence). The CDR3 loop spans 14 amino acids.

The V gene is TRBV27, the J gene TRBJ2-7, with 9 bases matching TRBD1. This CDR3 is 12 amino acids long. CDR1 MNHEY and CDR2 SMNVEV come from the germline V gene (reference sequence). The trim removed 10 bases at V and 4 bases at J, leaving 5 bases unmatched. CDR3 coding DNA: TGTGCCACCCGACAGGGGGGTTACGAGCAGTACTTC. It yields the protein CATRQGGYEQYF.

The CDR3 DNA follows: TGTGCCAGGGGGACCAGCGGGGGCCAAGAGACCCAGTACTTC. This sequence encodes CARGTSGGQETQYF. The J gene is TRBJ2-5, the V gene TRBV2; 8 nucleotides line up with TRBD2. J gave up 1 base and V 9 bases, and 7 bases lay outside the gene matches. The CDR3 has 14 residues. Germline V gene lookup returns CDR1 SNHLY and CDR2 FYNNEI.

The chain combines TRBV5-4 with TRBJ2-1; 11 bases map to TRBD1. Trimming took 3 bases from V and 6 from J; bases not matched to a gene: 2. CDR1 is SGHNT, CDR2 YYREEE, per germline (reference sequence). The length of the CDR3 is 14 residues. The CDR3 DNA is TGTGCCAGCAGCTCCGGGACAGGGGGCAATGAGCAGTTCTTC. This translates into CASSSGTGGNEQFF.

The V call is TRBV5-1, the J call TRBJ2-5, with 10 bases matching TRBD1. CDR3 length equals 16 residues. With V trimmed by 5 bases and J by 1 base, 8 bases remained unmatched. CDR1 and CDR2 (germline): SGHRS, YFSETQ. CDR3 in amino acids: CASSLNGQGGQETQYF. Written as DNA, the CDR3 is TGCGCCAGCAGTTTGAATGGACAGGGGGGCCAAGAGACCCAGTACTTC. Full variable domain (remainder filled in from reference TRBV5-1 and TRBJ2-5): KAGVTQTPRYLIKTRGQQVTLSCSPISGHRSVSWYQQTPGQGLQFLFEYFSETQRNKGNFPGRFSGRQFSNSRSEMNVSTLELGDSALYLCASSLNGQGGQETQYFGPGTRLLVL.

The CDR3 DNA reads as TGTGCCAGCAGCTTGGGTCAGCGGGTGAGCACCGGGGAGCTGTTTTTT. Its translation is CASSLGQRVSTGELFF. The chain links TRBV5-6 to TRBJ2-2; D might be TRBD2 (6 bases). Looked up from germline, CDR1 is SGHDT and CDR2 is YYEEEE. Trimming took off 0 bases at V and 4 bases at J, with 13 bases between the two ends. The CDR3 has 16 residues.

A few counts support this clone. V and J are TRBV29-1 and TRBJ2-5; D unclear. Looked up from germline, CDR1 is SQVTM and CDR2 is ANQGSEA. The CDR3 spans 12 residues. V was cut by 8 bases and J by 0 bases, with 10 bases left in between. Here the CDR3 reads CSLRRDQETQYF. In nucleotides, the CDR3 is TGCAGCCTTAGACGGGACCAAGAGACCCAGTACTTC.

CDR3 sequence: CASSKEATGVHEQYF. The DNA of the CDR3 is TGTGCCAGCAGCAAGGAGGCGACAGGGGTGCACGAGCAGTACTTC. The chain joins TRBV11-3 to TRBJ2-7, with 8 bases identical to TRBD1. The length of the CDR3 is 15 residues. The germline V gene encodes CDR1 SGHNT and CDR2 YENEEA. Trimming cost V 5 bases and J 5 bases; bases outside gene matches: 11.

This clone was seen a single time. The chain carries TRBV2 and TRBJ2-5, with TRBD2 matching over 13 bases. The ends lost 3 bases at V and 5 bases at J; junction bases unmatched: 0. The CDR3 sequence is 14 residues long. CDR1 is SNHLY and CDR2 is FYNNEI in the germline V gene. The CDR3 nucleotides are TGTGCCAGCAGTGAGACTAGCGGGGGGGAGACCCAGTACTTC. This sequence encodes CASSETSGGETQYF.

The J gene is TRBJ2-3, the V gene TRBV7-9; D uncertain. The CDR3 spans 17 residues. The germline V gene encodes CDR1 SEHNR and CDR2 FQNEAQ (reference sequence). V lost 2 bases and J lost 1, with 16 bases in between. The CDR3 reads CASSLSRSNPGTDTQYF. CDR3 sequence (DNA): TGTGCCAGCAGCTTATCACGGTCGAACCCTGGCACAGATACGCAGTATTTT.

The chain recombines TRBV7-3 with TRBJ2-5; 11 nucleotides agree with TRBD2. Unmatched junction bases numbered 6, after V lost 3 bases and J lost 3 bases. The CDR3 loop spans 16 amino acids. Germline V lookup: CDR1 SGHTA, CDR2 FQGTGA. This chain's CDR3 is CASSFLAGGTKETQYF. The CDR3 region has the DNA TGTGCCAGCAGCTTTCTAGCGGGGGGAACAAAAGAGACCCAGTACTTC.

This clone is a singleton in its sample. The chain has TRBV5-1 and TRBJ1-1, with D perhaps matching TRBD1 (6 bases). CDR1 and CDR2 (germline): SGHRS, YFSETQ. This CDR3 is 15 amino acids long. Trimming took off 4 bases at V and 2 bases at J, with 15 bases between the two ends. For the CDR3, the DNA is TGCGCCAGCAGCCTCCTGGGGGCGTCCAACACTGAAGCTTTCTTT. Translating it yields CASSLLGASNTEAFF. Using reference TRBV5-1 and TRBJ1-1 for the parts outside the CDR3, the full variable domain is KAGVTQTPRYLIKTRGQQVTLSCSPISGHRSVSWYQQTPGQGLQFLFEYFSETQRNKGNFPGRFSGRQFSNSRSEMNVSTLELGDSALYLCASSLLGASNTEAFFGQGTRLTVV.

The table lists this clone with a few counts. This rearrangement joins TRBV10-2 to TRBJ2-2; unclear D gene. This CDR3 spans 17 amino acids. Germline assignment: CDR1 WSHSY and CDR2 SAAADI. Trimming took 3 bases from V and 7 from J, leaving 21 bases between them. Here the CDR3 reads CASSDLTNGNSFGELFF. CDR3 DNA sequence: TGCGCCAGCAGTGATCTAACGAACGGTAACAGTTTCGGGGAGCTGTTTTTT.

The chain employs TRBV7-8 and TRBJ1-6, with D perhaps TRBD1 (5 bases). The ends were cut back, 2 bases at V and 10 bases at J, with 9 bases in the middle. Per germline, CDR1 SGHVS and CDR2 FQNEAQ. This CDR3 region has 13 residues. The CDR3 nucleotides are TGTGCCAGCAGCTTAAGTAGGGGCTCACCCCTCCACTTT. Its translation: CASSLSRGSPLHF.

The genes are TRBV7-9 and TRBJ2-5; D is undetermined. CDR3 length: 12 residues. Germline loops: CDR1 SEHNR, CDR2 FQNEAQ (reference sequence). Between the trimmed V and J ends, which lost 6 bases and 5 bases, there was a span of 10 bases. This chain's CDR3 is CASSSSWETQYF. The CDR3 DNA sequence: TGTGCCAGCAGTTCCAGTTGGGAGACCCAGTACTTC.

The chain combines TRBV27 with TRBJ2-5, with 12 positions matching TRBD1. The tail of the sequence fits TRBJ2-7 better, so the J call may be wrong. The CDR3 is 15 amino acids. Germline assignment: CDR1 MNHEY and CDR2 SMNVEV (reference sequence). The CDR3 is CASGTTGTGGHEQYF. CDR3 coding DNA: TGTGCCAGCGGAACGACCGGGACAGGGGGCCACGAGCAGTACTTC.

The CDR3, as DNA: TGTGCTAGTGGTTTGTTAGGAAGCGGTCATGGCTACACCTTC. This encodes CASGLLGSGHGYTF. The V and J genes are TRBV12-5 and TRBJ1-2; no clear D. The CDR3 is 14 amino acids. CDR1 and CDR2 from the germline V gene are LGHNT and FRNRAP. V dropped 2 bases and J dropped 6 bases, with 13 bases sitting between them.

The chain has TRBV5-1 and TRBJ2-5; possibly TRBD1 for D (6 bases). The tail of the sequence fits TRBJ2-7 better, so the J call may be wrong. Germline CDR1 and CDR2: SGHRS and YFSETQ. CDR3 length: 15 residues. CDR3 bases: TGCGCCAGCAGCCGTACAGGGACCCCCACCCTCGAGCAGTACTTC. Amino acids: CASSRTGTPTLEQYF.

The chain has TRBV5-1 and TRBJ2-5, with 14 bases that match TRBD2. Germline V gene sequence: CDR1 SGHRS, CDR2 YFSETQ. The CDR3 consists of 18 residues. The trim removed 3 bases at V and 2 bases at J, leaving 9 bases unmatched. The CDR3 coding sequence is TGCGCCAGCAGCTACCGTGGACTAGCGGGGGGCCTACAAGAGACCCAGTACTTC. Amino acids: CASSYRGLAGGLQETQYF.

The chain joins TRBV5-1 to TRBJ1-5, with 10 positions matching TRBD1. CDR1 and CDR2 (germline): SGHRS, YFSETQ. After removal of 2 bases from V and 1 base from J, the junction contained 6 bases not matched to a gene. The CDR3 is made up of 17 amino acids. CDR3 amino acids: CASSLGQGGSSNQPQHF. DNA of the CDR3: TGCGCCAGCAGCTTAGGACAGGGGGGTAGCAGCAATCAGCCCCAGCATTTT. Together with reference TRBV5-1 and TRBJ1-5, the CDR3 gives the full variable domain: KAGVTQTPRYLIKTRGQQVTLSCSPISGHRSVSWYQQTPGQGLQFLFEYFSETQRNKGNFPGRFSGRQFSNSRSEMNVSTLELGDSALYLCASSLGQGGSSNQPQHFGDGTRLSIL.

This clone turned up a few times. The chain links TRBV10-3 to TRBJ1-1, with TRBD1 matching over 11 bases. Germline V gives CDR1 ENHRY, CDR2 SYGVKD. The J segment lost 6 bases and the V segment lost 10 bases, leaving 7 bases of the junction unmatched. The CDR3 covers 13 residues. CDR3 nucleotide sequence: TGTGCCAACCGGGGACAGGGGGACCCTGAAGCTTTCTTT. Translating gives CANRGQGDPEAFF.

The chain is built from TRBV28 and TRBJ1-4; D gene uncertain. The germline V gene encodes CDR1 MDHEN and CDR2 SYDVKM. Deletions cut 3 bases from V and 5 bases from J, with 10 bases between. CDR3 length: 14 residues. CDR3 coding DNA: TGTGCCAGCAGTTTGGAGGTTTTCAATGAAAAACTGTTTTTT. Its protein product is CASSLEVFNEKLFF.

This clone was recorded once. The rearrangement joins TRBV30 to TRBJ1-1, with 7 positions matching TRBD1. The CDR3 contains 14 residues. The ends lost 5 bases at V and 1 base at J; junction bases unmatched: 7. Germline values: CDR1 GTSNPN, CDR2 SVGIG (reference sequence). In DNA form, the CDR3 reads TGTGCCTGGCGCGTAGACAGGGCGAACACTGAAGCTTTCTTT. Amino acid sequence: CAWRVDRANTEAFF.

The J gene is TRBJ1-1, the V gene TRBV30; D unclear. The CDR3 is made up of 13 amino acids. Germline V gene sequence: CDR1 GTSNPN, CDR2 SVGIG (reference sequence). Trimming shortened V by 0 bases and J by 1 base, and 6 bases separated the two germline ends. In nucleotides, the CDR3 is TGTGCCTGGAGTGTTTCACAGAACACTGAAGCTTTCTTT. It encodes CAWSVSQNTEAFF.

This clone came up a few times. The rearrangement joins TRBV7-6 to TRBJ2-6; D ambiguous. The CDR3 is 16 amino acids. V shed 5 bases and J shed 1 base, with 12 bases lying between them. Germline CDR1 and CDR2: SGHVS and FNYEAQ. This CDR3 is CASSPRVASGANVLTF. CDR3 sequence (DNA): TGTGCCAGCAGCCCCCGGGTCGCGTCTGGGGCCAACGTCCTGACTTTC.

In nucleotides, the CDR3 is TGTGCCAGCAGCAACAGGCAGAGCTCCTACAATGAGCAGTTCTTC. Residues: CASSNRQSSYNEQFF. The V and J genes are TRBV21-1 and TRBJ2-1; the table assigns TRBD1, which was not confirmed against the DNA. TRBV21-1 is termed a pseudogene. This CDR3 region has 15 residues.

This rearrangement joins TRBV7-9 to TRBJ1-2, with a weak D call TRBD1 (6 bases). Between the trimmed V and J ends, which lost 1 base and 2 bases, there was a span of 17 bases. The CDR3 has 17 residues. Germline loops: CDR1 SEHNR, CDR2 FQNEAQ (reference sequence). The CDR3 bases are TGTGCCAGCAGCTTAGATGGTTTACAGGGTAGGAACTATGGCTACACCTTC. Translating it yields CASSLDGLQGRNYGYTF.

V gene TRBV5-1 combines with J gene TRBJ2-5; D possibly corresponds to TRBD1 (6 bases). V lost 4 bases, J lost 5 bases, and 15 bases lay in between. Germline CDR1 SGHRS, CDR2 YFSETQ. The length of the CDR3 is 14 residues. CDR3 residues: CASSGGLQGETQYF. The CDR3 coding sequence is TGCGCCAGCAGCGGCGGGCTGCAGGGGGAGACCCAGTACTTC.

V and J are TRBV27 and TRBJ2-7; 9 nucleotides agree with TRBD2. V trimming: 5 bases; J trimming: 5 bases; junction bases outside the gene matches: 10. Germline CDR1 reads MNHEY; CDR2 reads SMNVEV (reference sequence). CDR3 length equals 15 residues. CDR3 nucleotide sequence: TGTGCCAGCAGTCCGGGACTAGCTCGCTTACACGAGCAGTACTTC. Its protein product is CASSPGLARLHEQYF.